What follows are 15 T cell receptor beta chains derived from one specimen sequenced in a study of CD8 T cells in Susac syndrome. The RNA input was roughly 0.45 to 1 ug, and it was reverse transcribed with random hexamers. TCRdb analysed the immunoSEQ multiplex PCR reads with MiXCR anew, one entry per CDR3 protein. The table shows more than 150,000 distinct CDR3 sequences, with 95% occurring only once. The specimen was CD8+ T cells from PBMCs. These receptors all stem from a human donor with Susac syndrome.

This chain uses TRBV9 with TRBJ1-1; D is perhaps TRBD1 (5 bases). Trimming removed 1 base from V and 4 bases from J, with 8 bases in between. This CDR3 is 13 amino acids long. The germline gives CDR1 SGDLS, CDR2 YYNGEE. This CDR3 reads CASSVPGTTEAFF. As DNA, the CDR3 is TGTGCCAGCAGCGTACCAGGGACCACTGAAGCTTTCTTT. Full variable domain (outside the CDR3, taken from reference TRBV9 and TRBJ1-1): DSGVTQTPKHLITATGQRVTLRCSPRSGDLSVYWYQQSLDQGLQFLIQYYNGEERAKGNILERFSAQQFPDLHSELNLSSLELGDSALYFCASSVPGTTEAFFGQGTRLTVV.

The chain couples TRBV29-1 to TRBJ2-7; 9 bases are shared with TRBD2. CDR1 and CDR2 from the germline V gene are SQVTM and ANQGSEA. The ends lost 4 bases at V and 4 bases at J; junction bases unmatched: 8. The CDR3 is 14 amino acids. CDR3 DNA sequence: TGCAGCGTTGTTCCGGGACTAGCCGCTTACGAGCAGTACTTC. Encoded protein: CSVVPGLAAYEQYF.

The sample holds a few counts of this clonotype. This rearrangement joins TRBV6-5 to TRBJ1-1, with D perhaps matching TRBD1 (5 bases). Trimming left V 6 bases short and J 0 bases short, with 11 bases between. The CDR3 covers 14 residues. Germline loops: CDR1 MNHEY, CDR2 SVGAGI. CDR3 sequence (DNA): TGTGCCAGCAGCCCCGGGACGGTGAACACTGAAGCTTTCTTT. This translates into CASSPGTVNTEAFF.

The V and J genes are TRBV15 and TRBJ2-7; unclear D gene. Germline V gives CDR1 LNHNV, CDR2 YYDKDF (reference sequence). CDR3 length: 11 residues. Trimming removed 5 bases at V and 4 bases at J, with 6 bases between. CDR3 sequence (DNA): TGTGCCACCAGCTTCGGGTACGAGCAGTACTTC. Translated, it gives CATSFGYEQYF.

The chain joins TRBV20-1 to TRBJ2-1; D tentatively reads TRBD1 or TRBD2 (5 bases each). CDR3 length: 18 residues. V dropped 6 bases and J dropped 0 bases, with 24 bases sitting between them. Germline V CDR1 and CDR2: DFQATT, SNEGSKA (reference sequence). Here the CDR3 reads CSAPGAERLSSSYNEQFF. The CDR3 DNA reads as TGCAGTGCCCCCGGGGCGGAGAGGCTCTCCAGCTCCTACAATGAGCAGTTCTTC.

The chain has TRBV3-1 and TRBJ2-5; TRBD1 might be the D (5 bases). The CDR3 length is 15 residues. Germline V gives CDR1 LGHDT, CDR2 YNNKEL (reference sequence). Trimming pared 0 bases from V and 0 bases from J, leaving 8 bases between. CDR3 sequence: CASSQDRVDQETQYF. The CDR3 nucleotides read TGTGCCAGCAGCCAAGACAGGGTAGACCAAGAGACCCAGTACTTC.

The V call is TRBV11-2, the J call TRBJ1-1, with no clear D. V lost 4 bases, J lost 9 bases, and 15 bases lay in between. CDR3 length equals 13 residues. The germline gives CDR1 SGHAT, CDR2 FQNNGV. The CDR3 bases are TGTGCCAGCAGCTGGAGGGAGTCTGATCAAGCTTTCTTT. This codes for CASSWRESDQAFF.

The rearrangement links TRBV29-1 to TRBJ2-7, with 9 bases fitting TRBD1. Trimming took 5 bases from V and 1 from J; bases not matched to a gene: 3. Germline V gene lookup returns CDR1 SQVTM and CDR2 ANQGSEA. The CDR3 is made up of 13 amino acids. The chain's CDR3 is CSVPGQGSYEQYF. The CDR3 DNA reads TGCAGCGTTCCGGGACAGGGATCCTACGAGCAGTACTTC.

This chain connects TRBV2 to TRBJ2-5; TRBD2 matches 12 bases. The CDR3 has 16 amino acids. J was trimmed by 5 bases and V by 5 bases; bases with no gene match: 9. The germline V gene encodes CDR1 SNHLY and CDR2 FYNNEI. CDR3 region: CASSPSRTSGDETQYF. CDR3 nucleotide sequence: TGTGCCAGCAGTCCCTCCCGGACTAGCGGGGACGAGACCCAGTACTTC.

This clonotype appeared once. The chain has TRBV28 and TRBJ2-3; D not certain. V lost 2 bases to trimming and J lost 0 bases, with 15 bases between them. From germline, CDR1 is MDHEN and CDR2 SYDVKM. The CDR3 is 17 amino acids. The CDR3 reads CASSLPLAESSTDTQYF. Written as DNA, the CDR3 is TGTGCCAGCAGTTTACCCCTCGCGGAGTCTAGCACAGATACGCAGTATTTT.

This sequence joins TRBV7-9 and TRBJ2-2; 12 bases are a match to TRBD2. J gave up 5 bases and V 5 bases, and 12 bases lay outside the gene matches. This CDR3 is 18 amino acids long. CDR1 is SEHNR, CDR2 FQNEAQ, per germline (reference sequence). The CDR3 nucleotides read TGTGCCAGCAGCCCGCTGCTAGCGGGAGGGCCGTCGACCGGGGAGCTGTTTTTT. As protein: CASSPLLAGGPSTGELFF.

The chain uses TRBV2 and TRBJ2-1; D remains unclear. The CDR3 has 11 residues. From germline, CDR1 is SNHLY and CDR2 FYNNEI. The V and J ends lost 2 bases and 8 bases respectively, with 4 bases between them. The CDR3 protein is CASSEQDEQFF. The CDR3 DNA reads TGTGCCAGCAGTGAACAGGATGAGCAGTTCTTC.

The chain is built from TRBV2 and TRBJ2-7; D not certain. V lost 4 bases and J lost 3, with 13 bases in between. The CDR3 totals 14 residues. Germline V lookup: CDR1 SNHLY, CDR2 FYNNEI. Here the CDR3 DNA reads TGTGCCAGCAGTGGTGACAATTCTTTCTACGAGCAGTACTTC. As protein: CASSGDNSFYEQYF.

The rearrangement uses TRBV4-1 and TRBJ2-1; the D is unclear. The CDR3 loop spans 16 amino acids. V lost 0 bases, J lost 2 bases, and 11 bases lay in between. Germline assignment: CDR1 MGHRA and CDR2 YSYEKL. The CDR3 reads CASSQDPASAYNEQFF. The CDR3 DNA follows: TGCGCCAGCAGCCAAGATCCGGCATCTGCCTACAATGAGCAGTTCTTC.

V is TRBV29-1 and J is TRBJ1-1; a possible D gene is TRBD1 (6 bases). This CDR3 is 12 amino acids long. Per the germline V gene, CDR1 is SQVTM and CDR2 is ANQGSEA. Between the trimmed V and J ends, which lost 6 bases and 4 bases, there was a span of 12 bases. CDR3 residues: CSVGQGSTEAFF. The CDR3, as DNA: TGCAGCGTGGGACAAGGATCCACTGAAGCTTTCTTT.